These 18 T cell receptor beta chains were sequenced from one sample in a study of regulatory T cells in long-lasting Graves disease. The time point denotes: persistent/refractory GD, antithyroid drugs over 5 years with positive TRAb. The TCR library was made from RNA that had been extracted from PBMCs in TRIzol. Construction of TCR beta libraries relied on iRepertoire HTBI primers and on Arm-PCR targeting CDR3 regions. TCRdb recomputed calls from the multiplex PCR reads with MiXCR, one row per CDR3 protein. The table lists some 450,000 distinct CDR3 sequences, around 22% of them singletons. Sequencing used peripheral blood mononuclear cells (PBMCs), obtained when the disease was refractory, from a patient treated with antithyroid drugs. These receptors came from a female donor with Graves disease.

This clonotype was seen repeatedly, ten times or more. The gene calls are TRBV2 and TRBJ2-7; D remains unclear. The germline V and J ends were trimmed by 3 bases and 7 bases, with 10 bases remaining between them. Germline CDR1 is SNHLY and CDR2 is FYNNEI. This CDR3 region has 12 residues. CDR3 bases: TGTGCCAGCAGTGACTTGGTTTTGGAGCAGTACTTC. Translating it yields CASSDLVLEQYF.

This clonotype was recorded many times. Compared with germline, one end of the junction differs, possibly owing to a read error. The V call is TRBV5-1, the J call TRBJ2-7, with D maybe TRBD2 (5 bases). Germline V gene lookup returns CDR1 SGHRS and CDR2 YFSETQ. The CDR3 consists of 13 residues. CDR3 in amino acids: CASSLAPTYEQYF. Written as DNA, the CDR3 is TGTGCCAGCAGCTTAGCGCCTACCTACGAGCAGTACTTC.

The sample holds many counts of this clonotype. This chain uses TRBV7-9 with TRBJ1-1; D unresolved. The V gene lost 1 base and the J gene lost 4 bases, with 10 bases spanning the gap. Germline V lookup: CDR1 SEHNR, CDR2 FQNEAQ (reference sequence). The CDR3 length is 14 residues. Here the CDR3 DNA reads TGTGCCAGCAGCTTAGATGGGCAGTCCACTGAAGCTTTCTTT. It translates to CASSLDGQSTEAFF.

This clonotype was observed a few times. The V gene is TRBV5-1, the J gene TRBJ1-1; D may be TRBD1 (5 bases). V was shortened by 6 bases and J by 1 base, with 13 bases between the two germline ends. The CDR3 consists of 14 residues. Germline V gives CDR1 SGHRS, CDR2 YFSETQ. Here the CDR3 reads CASNDLRGNTEAFF. The CDR3 DNA follows: TGCGCCAGCAACGACTTGAGGGGGAACACTGAAGCTTTCTTT.

The chain joins TRBV2 to TRBJ1-6; 9 positions match TRBD1. Germline V gives CDR1 SNHLY, CDR2 FYNNEI. There are 14 residues in the CDR3. The V and J ends lost 6 bases and 11 bases, in that order; junction bases with no gene match: 8. CDR3 nucleotides: TGTGCCAGCAGCGGCGGACAGGGGAGTGCACCCCTCCACTTT. It encodes CASSGGQGSAPLHF.

In its sample, this clonotype was seen a few times. The V call is TRBV4-1, the J call TRBJ1-2; TRBD1 might be the D (6 bases). Germline CDR1 MGHRA, CDR2 YSYEKL. Trimming left V 5 bases short and J 4 bases short, with 17 bases between. The CDR3 is 15 residues long. CDR3: CASSTGQQAAYGYTF. The CDR3 nucleotides read TGCGCCAGCAGCACCGGACAGCAAGCGGCCTATGGCTACACCTTC.

Many counts were recorded for this clonotype. The V and J genes are TRBV6-1 and TRBJ1-1, with no clear D. Germline CDR1 is MNHNS and CDR2 is SASEGT. V was clipped by 7 bases and J by 7 bases, with 10 bases between them. The CDR3 spans 11 residues. The CDR3 sequence: CASNYAGEAFF. The CDR3 DNA follows: TGTGCCAGCAACTACGCAGGTGAAGCTTTCTTT.

Concerning this clonotype itself: One base separates it from a far larger clone, so it is likely a read error. This chain uses TRBV28 with TRBJ2-4; 12 bases match TRBD1. The end of the DNA aligns better with TRBJ1-2, so the J call may be wrong. The length of the CDR3 is 15 residues. Germline V CDR1 and CDR2: MDHEN, SYDVKM. CDR3 in DNA: TGTGCCAGCGGTTTGGGGACAGGGGGCGGCTATGGCTACACCTTC. Translation gives CASGLGTGGGYGYTF.

This clonotype was counted only a few times. This rearrangement joins TRBV6-2 or TRBV6-3 to TRBJ1-1; 7 bases map to TRBD1. Germline assignment: CDR1 MNHEY and CDR2 SVGEGT. Trimming removed 9 bases from V and 8 bases from J; junction bases left unmatched: 6. The CDR3 consists of 11 residues. CDR3 sequence reads: CASFQGGEAFF. The CDR3 DNA follows: TGTGCCAGTTTCCAGGGGGGCGAAGCTTTCTTT.

This clonotype was counted ten times or more. The V and J genes are TRBV11-2 and TRBJ2-3; 10 positions agree with TRBD2. The germline gives CDR1 SGHAT, CDR2 FQNNGV. V gave up 2 bases and J gave up 4 bases; unmatched junction bases: 3. CDR3 length equals 15 residues. Here the CDR3 reads CASSLSGRAADTQYF. Here the CDR3 DNA reads TGTGCCAGCAGCTTAAGCGGGAGGGCCGCAGATACGCAGTATTTT.

V is TRBV5-1 and J is TRBJ2-7; 7 bases align to TRBD2. Germline V lookup: CDR1 SGHRS, CDR2 YFSETQ. V shed 1 base, J shed 3 bases, and the junction held 7 bases outside the gene matches. The CDR3 covers 15 residues. The CDR3 spells CASSLWEGTDYEQYF. CDR3 nucleotide sequence: TGCGCCAGCAGCTTGTGGGAGGGTACCGACTACGAGCAGTACTTC.

This clonotype was recorded at least ten times. The gene calls are TRBV28 and TRBJ2-7, with TRBD2 matching over 8 bases. The V and J ends lost 3 bases and 0 bases, in that order; junction bases with no gene match: 1. Germline lookup yields CDR1 MDHEN and CDR2 SYDVKM. There are 14 residues in the CDR3. Here the CDR3 DNA reads TGTGCCAGCAGTTTTCTAGCGGGCTCCTACGAGCAGTACTTC. It specifies CASSFLAGSYEQYF.

The chain carries TRBV6-1 and TRBJ1-1; D uncertain. Germline V lookup: CDR1 MNHNS, CDR2 SASEGT. The CDR3 extends over 12 amino acids. V was trimmed by 6 bases and J by 10 bases, leaving 15 bases between them. The CDR3 DNA reads TGTGCCAGCAGCCTAGGACCCCCCGGAGCTTTCTTT. Protein: CASSLGPPGAFF.

This clonotype was detected once. V is TRBV7-9 and J is TRBJ2-7; D uncertain. Trimming pared 4 bases from V and 1 base from J, leaving 17 bases between. The CDR3 contains 16 residues. Germline CDR1 SEHNR, CDR2 FQNEAQ (reference sequence). The CDR3 nucleotides read TGTGCCAGCAGCTCCTACACGAATTCCGGGTCCTACGAGCAGTACTTC. The encoded protein is CASSSYTNSGSYEQYF. Looking up the rest from reference TRBV7-9 and TRBJ2-7 gives the full variable domain: DTGVSQNPRHKITKRGQNVTFRCDPISEHNRLYWYRQTLGQGPEFLTYFQNEAQLEKSRLLSDRFSAERPKGSFSTLEIQRTEQGDSAMYLCASSSYTNSGSYEQYFGPGTRLTVT.

This clonotype was counted at least ten times. The gene calls are TRBV28 and TRBJ2-5; a possible D gene is TRBD2 (5 bases). The CDR3 spans 13 residues. V was clipped by 7 bases and J by 4 bases, with 13 bases between them. Looked up from germline, CDR1 is MDHEN and CDR2 is SYDVKM. CDR3 protein: CASKGEYGETQYF. The CDR3 nucleotides are TGTGCCAGCAAGGGAGAGTACGGAGAGACCCAGTACTTC.

The chain links TRBV5-1 to TRBJ1-5; D not certain. The CDR3 has 16 amino acids. Trimming cost V 4 bases and J 2 bases, with 16 bases left between them. CDR1 is SGHRS, CDR2 YFSETQ, per germline. The CDR3 is CASSPTISGGNQPQHF. CDR3 nucleotides: TGCGCCAGCAGCCCCACGATCAGCGGGGGCAATCAGCCCCAGCATTTT.

This clonotype was observed at least ten times. The junction differs from germline at one of its ends, possibly a read error. The chain combines TRBV2 with TRBJ1-4; 7 nucleotides match TRBD1. In germline, CDR1 is SNHLY, CDR2 FYNNEI. The CDR3 runs to 13 residues. The CDR3 reads CASGDRDGEKLFF. CDR3 sequence (DNA): TGTGCCAGCGGTGACAGGGATGGGGAAAAACTGTTTTTT.

This clonotype was seen ten or more times. The V call is TRBV28, the J call TRBJ2-7; possible D gene TRBD2, 6 bases. CDR3 size: 16 residues. Between the trimmed V and J ends, which lost 6 bases and 0 bases, there was a span of 18 bases. Germline lookup yields CDR1 MDHEN and CDR2 SYDVKM. The CDR3 DNA follows: TGTGCCAGCAGCCTTAACCGGGAGAGGGTCTCCTACGAGCAGTACTTC. It codes for CASSLNRERVSYEQYF.